The next 32 T cell receptor beta chains were all read from a single sample in a study of radiation and T cells in renal cell carcinoma. The time point was: baseline pretreatment blood. The treatment: 15 Gy SBRT to primary tumor, nephrectomy 4 weeks later. The assay was immunoSEQ multiplex PCR, and TCRdb's table has in-frame clones only and misses some. This sample yields 130,000 or so clones, of which 75% to 90% are seen a single time; around 25% belongs to the top ten. The sequencing here drew on blood, taken from a patient whose treatment included radiotherapy and nephrectomy. These receptors were collected from a woman aged 45-65 years with renal cell carcinoma.

The V and J genes are TRBV20-1 and TRBJ2-5; D gene unclear. Germline V gene sequence: CDR1 DFQATT, CDR2 SNEGSKA (reference sequence). The CDR3 length is 11 residues. Trimming removed 4 bases from V and 6 bases from J, with 9 bases in between. The CDR3: CSATPPQTQYF. The DNA of the CDR3 is TGCAGTGCTACTCCCCCGCAGACCCAGTACTTC.

This chain uses TRBV7-9 with TRBJ2-1, with a possible D match to TRBD1 (7 bases). This CDR3 is built from 12 residues. V was trimmed by 5 bases and J by 9 bases, leaving 11 bases between them. Germline V gives CDR1 SEHNR, CDR2 FQNEAQ (reference sequence). The CDR3 nucleotides read TGTGCCAGCAGCCCAGGGGGAGGTGAGCAGTTCTTC. Encoded protein: CASSPGGGEQFF.

This clone was counted only a few times. This chain connects TRBV4-3 to TRBJ2-7; 7 nucleotides match TRBD1. V lost 1 base, J lost 2 bases, and 5 bases stayed unmatched. Germline V gene lookup returns CDR1 LGHNA and CDR2 YSLEER. This CDR3 comprises 15 residues. This chain's CDR3 is CASSQAPGQAYEQYF. In DNA form, the CDR3 reads TGCGCCAGCAGCCAAGCGCCCGGACAGGCCTACGAGCAGTACTTC.

The chain combines TRBV7-2 with TRBJ2-1; no definite D call. The germline V gene has CDR1 SGHTA and CDR2 FQGNSA. Trimming left V 1 base short and J 0 bases short, with 7 bases between. There are 15 residues in the CDR3. CDR3 sequence (DNA): TGTGCCAGCAGCTTAGTTGTAAGCTCCTACAATGAGCAGTTCTTC. It specifies CASSLVVSSYNEQFF.

The chain joins TRBV15 to TRBJ1-2, with D maybe TRBD1 (5 bases). The CDR3 is made up of 16 amino acids. V dropped 0 bases and J dropped 4 bases, with 15 bases sitting between them. Looked up from germline, CDR1 is LNHNV and CDR2 is YYDKDF (reference sequence). Written as DNA, the CDR3 is TGTGCCACCAGCAGAGATCGGACAAGCGGGGGCTATGGCTACACCTTC. Translating gives CATSRDRTSGGYGYTF.

V is TRBV11-2 and J is TRBJ2-7; 7 bases fit TRBD1. Germline lookup yields CDR1 SGHAT and CDR2 FQNNGV. V lost 6 bases to trimming and J lost 1 base; unmatched junction nucleotides: 9. CDR3 size: 15 residues. CDR3 sequence: CASSRNRDRSYEQYF. CDR3 sequence (DNA): TGTGCCAGCAGTCGTAACCGGGACAGATCCTACGAGCAGTACTTC.

The chain carries TRBV5-1 and TRBJ2-6; D unclear. The length of the CDR3 is 15 residues. Between the trimmed V and J ends, which lost 1 base and 4 bases, there was a span of 9 bases. The germline V gene has CDR1 SGHRS and CDR2 YFSETQ. The chain's CDR3 is CASSLRLRGANVLTF. CDR3 nucleotides: TGCGCCAGCAGCTTGAGGCTTAGGGGGGCCAACGTCCTGACTTTC. Supplemented by reference TRBV5-1 and TRBJ2-6, the full variable domain reads KAGVTQTPRYLIKTRGQQVTLSCSPISGHRSVSWYQQTPGQGLQFLFEYFSETQRNKGNFPGRFSGRQFSNSRSEMNVSTLELGDSALYLCASSLRLRGANVLTFGAGSRLTVL.

Only one count was recorded for this clone. The gene calls are TRBV5-1 and TRBJ2-3; weak D call: TRBD1 (5 bases). The germline gives CDR1 SGHRS, CDR2 YFSETQ. The CDR3 is 14 amino acids. The V gene lost 3 bases and the J gene lost 2 bases, with 10 bases spanning the gap. The CDR3: CASSYDRFTDTQYF. DNA for the CDR3: TGCGCCAGCAGCTATGACAGATTCACAGATACGCAGTATTTT.

This chain links TRBV5-1 with TRBJ1-2; D is unclear. V was clipped by 2 bases and J by 6 bases, with 8 bases between them. The CDR3 contains 12 residues. The V gene's germline CDR1 is SGHRS and CDR2 YFSETQ. CDR3 nucleotide sequence: TGCGCCAGCAGCTTAAATCAAGATGGCTACACCTTC. This encodes CASSLNQDGYTF. The entire variable domain, with the rest obtained from reference TRBV5-1 and TRBJ1-2, is as follows: KAGVTQTPRYLIKTRGQQVTLSCSPISGHRSVSWYQQTPGQGLQFLFEYFSETQRNKGNFPGRFSGRQFSNSRSEMNVSTLELGDSALYLCASSLNQDGYTFGSGTRLTVV.

J is TRBJ2-7 and V is TRBV27; TRBD1 agrees at 10 bases. Germline V gene lookup returns CDR1 MNHEY and CDR2 SMNVEV (reference sequence). J lost 4 bases, V lost 2 bases, and 2 bases had no gene match. The CDR3 runs to 14 residues. The CDR3 DNA follows: TGTGCCAGCAGTTTAGGGGACAGGGGATACGAGCAGTACTTC. This sequence encodes CASSLGDRGYEQYF.

This chain uses TRBV5-1 with TRBJ1-1; TRBD1 might be the D (5 bases). V lost 5 bases, J lost 1 base, and 15 bases lay in between. CDR3 length: 15 residues. In germline, CDR1 is SGHRS, CDR2 YFSETQ. CDR3 in DNA: TGCGCCAGCAGTTGGTCGACAGCGTCGAACACTGAAGCTTTCTTT. This gives the protein CASSWSTASNTEAFF.

The chain uses TRBV27 and TRBJ1-1; D is possibly TRBD1 (5 bases). Trimming took off 8 bases at V and 5 bases at J, with 18 bases between the two ends. The CDR3 sequence is 14 residues long. Germline assignment: CDR1 MNHEY and CDR2 SMNVEV (reference sequence). CDR3 region: CASFRDLWWTEAFF. CDR3 sequence (DNA): TGTGCCAGCTTCAGGGATCTTTGGTGGACTGAAGCTTTCTTT.

The gene calls are TRBV6-1 and TRBJ2-7; TRBD2 is a possible D gene (5 bases). The CDR3 length is 15 residues. The V gene's germline CDR1 is MNHNS and CDR2 SASEGT. Trimming took 0 bases from V and 7 from J, leaving 16 bases between them. The CDR3 bases are TGTGCCAGCAGTGAAGCGCTTCGGGAACTCAGAGAGCAGTACTTC. This codes for CASSEALRELREQYF.

The J gene is TRBJ1-5, the V gene TRBV30, with a tentative D call TRBD1 (5 bases). The CDR3 has 13 residues. V lost 5 bases, J lost 3 bases, and 11 bases lay in between. In germline, CDR1 is GTSNPN, CDR2 SVGIG (reference sequence). The CDR3 here is CAWVRGLNQPQHF. CDR3 in DNA: TGTGCCTGGGTCCGGGGCCTCAATCAGCCCCAGCATTTT.

The chain uses TRBV28 and TRBJ2-6; D tentatively fits TRBD1 or TRBD2 (6 bases each). V lost 6 bases to trimming and J lost 8 bases, with 14 bases between them. The CDR3 covers 14 residues. Germline V gene data show CDR1 as MDHEN and CDR2 as SYDVKM. The CDR3 reads CASSGGRHPNVLTF. The CDR3 DNA sequence: TGTGCCAGCAGCGGGGGCAGGCATCCCAACGTCCTGACTTTC.

V usage is TRBV13 and J usage is TRBJ1-2; D is uncertain. Trimming cost V 5 bases and J 4 bases, with 14 bases left between them. Germline lookup yields CDR1 PRHDT and CDR2 FYEKMQ (reference sequence). This CDR3 has 14 amino acids. Here the CDR3 DNA reads TGTGCCAGCAGCCCCCGGACGGCGAGCTATGGCTACACCTTC. Its protein is CASSPRTASYGYTF.

With regard to this clone: The sample holds other DNA sequences that translate to the same CDR3. The chain links TRBV28 to TRBJ2-3; D remains ambiguous. This CDR3 has 13 amino acids. V was pared by 6 bases and J by 0 bases, with 7 bases between. CDR1 and CDR2 (germline): MDHEN, SYDVKM. CDR3 in amino acids: CASSPPSTDTQYF. The CDR3 coding sequence is TGTGCCAGCAGCCCCCCCAGCACAGATACGCAGTATTTT. The full variable domain, completed using reference TRBV28 and TRBJ2-3, is DVKVTQSSRYLVKRTGEKVFLECVQDMDHENMFWYRQDPGLGLRLIYFSYDVKMKEKGDIPEGYSVSREKKERFSLILESASTNQTSMYLCASSPPSTDTQYFGPGTRLTVL.

The rearrangement joins TRBV5-4 to TRBJ2-5, with D possibly called TRBD1 or TRBD2 (6 bases each). From germline, CDR1 is SGHNT and CDR2 YYREEE (reference sequence). The CDR3 runs to 16 residues. Between the trimmed V and J ends, which lost 1 base and 4 bases, there was a span of 17 bases. CDR3 sequence: CASSLRIIQGGETQYF. The CDR3 DNA reads TGTGCCAGCAGCTTGCGGATTATACAGGGAGGAGAGACCCAGTACTTC.

The chain has TRBV18 and TRBJ2-7; D is ambiguous. The CDR3 is 14 residues long. With 6 bases removed from V and 2 bases from J, the gap between germline ends came to 14 bases. Germline assignment: CDR1 KGHSH and CDR2 LQKENI. CDR3 sequence reads: CASSPGRSTYEQYF. The CDR3 DNA follows: TGTGCCAGCTCGCCCGGACGGAGTACCTACGAGCAGTACTTC.

The V and J genes are TRBV9 and TRBJ1-3, with TRBD1 as a possible D gene (6 bases). CDR3 size: 16 residues. Trimming removed 4 bases from V and 4 bases from J, with 18 bases in between. CDR1 is SGDLS, CDR2 YYNGEE, per germline. CDR3 sequence: CASSTRLSGAGNTIYF. The CDR3 DNA reads TGTGCCAGCAGCACCAGATTGTCAGGGGCCGGAAACACCATATATTTT.

CDR3 amino acids: CASSLDQRREQYF. The CDR3 DNA sequence: TGTGCCAGCTCACTCGACCAGCGGCGTGAGCAGTACTTC. The chain is built from TRBV18 and TRBJ2-7; D is perhaps TRBD2 (5 bases). Germline CDR1 and CDR2: KGHSH and LQKENI. This CDR3 has 13 residues. V lost 4 bases, J lost 7 bases, and 14 bases lay in between.

This chain uses TRBV6-5 with TRBJ2-2; D might be TRBD1 (5 bases). This CDR3 has 13 residues. Trimming left V 6 bases short and J 7 bases short, with 12 bases between. The germline V gene has CDR1 MNHEY and CDR2 SVGAGI. The CDR3 DNA sequence: TGTGCCAGCAGCTCCCCCCAGGGCGGGGAGCTGTTTTTT. This translates into CASSSPQGGELFF.

The chain combines TRBV28 with TRBJ1-1; D call uncertain. Trimming stripped 7 bases from V and 0 bases from J, with 15 bases between. In germline, CDR1 is MDHEN, CDR2 SYDVKM. This CDR3 is built from 15 residues. CDR3 residues: CASNAQTSMNTEAFF. In DNA form, the CDR3 reads TGTGCCAGCAACGCACAGACAAGCATGAACACTGAAGCTTTCTTT.

The chain combines TRBV29-1 with TRBJ2-5; D call uncertain. The CDR3 has 10 amino acids. Germline lookup yields CDR1 SQVTM and CDR2 ANQGSEA. The V end was cut by 5 bases, the J end by 5 bases, with 6 bases between. The CDR3 DNA follows: TGCAGCGTTAAAAGGGAGACCCAGTACTTC. Amino acid sequence: CSVKRETQYF.

The V call is TRBV27, the J call TRBJ2-2; no reliable D call. The V end was cut by 2 bases, the J end by 2 bases, with 3 bases between. This CDR3 contains 13 residues. In germline, CDR1 is MNHEY, CDR2 SMNVEV (reference sequence). The CDR3 nucleotides are TGTGCCAGCAGTTTACCTAACACCGGGGAGCTGTTTTTT. As protein: CASSLPNTGELFF.

The J gene is TRBJ2-7, the V gene TRBV7-2; D is unresolved. Germline CDR1 is SGHTA and CDR2 is FQGNSA. Between the trimmed V and J ends, which lost 6 bases and 0 bases, there was a span of 3 bases. The CDR3 has 11 residues. CDR3 amino acids: CASRGSYEQYF. The CDR3 DNA follows: TGTGCCAGCAGGGGCTCCTACGAGCAGTACTTC. Full variable domain (rest looked up from reference TRBV7-2 and TRBJ2-7): GAGVSQSPSNKVTEKGKDVELRCDPISGHTALYWYRQSLGQGLEFLIYFQGNSAPDKSGLPSDRFSAERTGGSVSTLTIQRTQQEDSAVYLCASRGSYEQYFGPGTRLTVT.

This clone came up a few times. This chain joins TRBV19 and TRBJ2-2, with a possible D match to TRBD1 (5 bases). CDR1 LNHDA and CDR2 SQIVND come from the germline V gene (reference sequence). The CDR3 has 17 residues. V was pared by 7 bases and J by 0 bases, with 18 bases between. The CDR3 loop is CASKPSGWFANTGELFF. The CDR3, as DNA: TGTGCCAGTAAGCCGTCAGGGTGGTTCGCGAACACCGGGGAGCTGTTTTTT. The full variable domain, its missing parts supplied by reference TRBV19 and TRBJ2-2, is DGGITQSPKYLFRKEGQNVTLSCEQNLNHDAMYWYRQDPGQGLRLIYYSQIVNDFQKGDIAEGYSVSREKKESFPLTVTSAQKNPTAFYLCASKPSGWFANTGELFFGEGSRLTVL.

The rearrangement links TRBV10-3 to TRBJ1-1; TRBD1 agrees at 8 bases. CDR1 is ENHRY, CDR2 SYGVKD, per germline. CDR3 length: 15 amino acids. Trimming cost V 7 bases and J 0 bases; bases outside gene matches: 7. The CDR3 coding sequence is TGTGCCATCACTCCTACGGGACAGGTGAACACTGAAGCTTTCTTT. Protein: CAITPTGQVNTEAFF.

This sequence joins TRBV7-2 and TRBJ1-1, with a weak D call TRBD1 (5 bases). Germline lookup yields CDR1 SGHTA and CDR2 FQGNSA. The V end lost 3 bases, the J end lost 11 bases, and 19 bases lay between the germline ends. CDR3 size: 14 residues. CDR3 sequence (DNA): TGTGCCAGCAGCTTGAAACGTGGGGGTGGTGCGGCTTTCTTT. As protein: CASSLKRGGGAAFF.

CDR3 amino acids: CASSSQTGGQPQHF. CDR3 DNA sequence: TGTGCCAGCAGCTCCCAGACAGGGGGGCAGCCCCAGCATTTT. J is TRBJ1-5 and V is TRBV7-9; TRBD1 matches 9 bases. CDR1 and CDR2 (germline): SEHNR, FQNEAQ (reference sequence). This CDR3 has 14 amino acids. The ends lost 4 bases at V and 7 bases at J; junction bases unmatched: 5.

This clone was recorded only once. V gene TRBV4-1 combines with J gene TRBJ2-7; 8 positions agree with TRBD1. CDR1 and CDR2 from the germline V gene are MGHRA and YSYEKL. This CDR3 has 16 amino acids. Trimming took 1 base from V and 3 from J; bases not matched to a gene: 8. CDR3 loop: CASSQVPDRGGYEQYF. For the CDR3, the DNA is TGCGCCAGCAGCCAAGTGCCCGACAGGGGTGGCTACGAGCAGTACTTC.

The chain recombines TRBV7-2 with TRBJ1-4; 7 nucleotides match TRBD1. V gave up 5 bases and J gave up 1 base; unmatched junction bases: 4. CDR3 length: 15 residues. Germline V lookup: CDR1 SGHTA, CDR2 FQGNSA. The DNA for the CDR3 is TGTGCCAGCAGCACAGACAGGGTAACTAATGAAAAACTGTTTTTT. It codes for CASSTDRVTNEKLFF.